Sequencing of this T cell receptor (beta chain) was carried out in a study of blood T cell repertoires in COVID-19. Turning to the study itself: Specimens from acute and convalescent COVID-19 originated in the United States, Italy and Spain.

In the study's own analysis: It was from reference gene primer amplification that nucleated cell counts were estimated. Some clones are missing from TCRdb's copy, which holds only in-frame ones; the method was immunoSEQ multiplex PCR. V, J and clone size are those of that table, while D and trimming were read from the DNA. Altogether 200,000 to 250,000 clones are present, more than 70% being singletons, with the ten largest covering approximately 4.6%. The V end lost 8 bases, the J end lost 5 bases, and 9 bases lay between the germline ends. The length of the CDR3 is 12 residues. Participant-reported clinical history was the basis for cohort assignment.

This sequence joins TRBV12-3 or TRBV12-4 and TRBJ2-2; perhaps TRBD1 as D (6 bases). Source material: PBMCs or T cells enriched from blood (not recorded which). This clonotype was obtained from a young man with acute COVID-19. The CDR3 DNA reads TGTGCCAGCGGCAGGGGTACCGGGGAGCTGTTTTTT. Translation: CASGRGTGELFF.